These 9 T cell receptor beta chains share one sample of origin, sequenced in a study of CD8+ T cells in alopecia areata. As the sequencing template, cDNA was produced by extracting RNA and reverse transcribing it. Profiled with immunoSEQ multiplex PCR; TCRdb holds only in-frame clones, not every one. The sample records 150,000 to 200,000 clones, just under 65% being singletons. The treatment: oral pan-JAK inhibitor, 5-10 mg twice daily. The starting material was CD4+ T cells sorted from blood, obtained around week 50, from a patient treated with tofacitinib. Every receptor here comes from a human donor with alopecia areata.

The chain carries TRBV29-1 and TRBJ1-1; D gene uncertain. The CDR3 is made up of 11 amino acids. Germline lookup yields CDR1 SQVTM and CDR2 ANQGSEA. The V and J ends lost 4 bases and 8 bases respectively, with 11 bases between them. CDR3: CSVVPDEEAFF. The CDR3 DNA is TGCAGCGTTGTCCCGGACGAGGAAGCTTTCTTT.

This clone was detected only a few times. V usage is TRBV2 and J usage is TRBJ2-7; maybe TRBD1 (5 bases). The CDR3 contains 13 residues. The germline CDR1 and CDR2 sequences are SNHLY and FYNNEI. The V end was cut by 2 bases, the J end by 2 bases, with 7 bases between. In DNA, the CDR3 is TGTGCCAGCAGTGAAACAGGAACCTACGAGCAGTACTTC. This encodes CASSETGTYEQYF.

This clone was seen once. The chain recombines TRBV30 with TRBJ1-1, with D possibly TRBD1 on 6 matching bases. CDR1 is GTSNPN, CDR2 SVGIG, per germline (reference sequence). V lost 0 bases and J 3 bases, leaving 8 bases between the germline ends. CDR3 length equals 13 residues. CDR3 in amino acids: CAWSVQGYTEAFF. DNA for the CDR3: TGTGCCTGGAGTGTGCAGGGGTACACTGAAGCTTTCTTT.

The chain recombines TRBV5-6 with TRBJ2-4; TRBD1 aligns across 8 bases. V gave up 2 bases and J gave up 5 bases; unmatched junction bases: 3. The CDR3 is 14 amino acids. Germline V gene data show CDR1 as SGHDT and CDR2 as YYEEEE. The CDR3 DNA is TGTGCCAGCAGCTTCCGACAGGGGCAAAACATTCAGTACTTC. It yields the protein CASSFRQGQNIQYF.

This clone was counted between two and nine times. The chain is built from TRBV19 and TRBJ2-3; D gene uncertain. Germline V gene sequence: CDR1 LNHDA, CDR2 SQIVND (reference sequence). Trimming shortened V by 8 bases and J by 1 base, and 7 bases separated the two germline ends. The length of the CDR3 is 12 residues. The CDR3 DNA follows: TGTGCCAGTTCCCGCCGCACAGATACGCAGTATTTT. This codes for CASSRRTDTQYF.

This clone was seen once. The CDR3 protein is CAWSHPGELFF. The CDR3 DNA sequence: TGTGCCTGGAGCCACCCCGGGGAGCTGTTTTTT. The chain links TRBV30 to TRBJ2-2, with D hard to call. Germline lookup yields CDR1 GTSNPN and CDR2 SVGIG (reference sequence). The V gene lost 3 bases and the J gene lost 6 bases, with 5 bases spanning the gap. The CDR3 sequence is 11 residues long. The full variable domain, completed using reference TRBV30 and TRBJ2-2, is SQTIHQWPATLVQPVGSPLSLECTVEGTSNPNLYWYRQAAGRGLQLLFYSVGIGQISSEVPQNLSASRPQDRQFILSSKKLLLSDSGFYLCAWSHPGELFFGEGSRLTVL.

V and J are TRBV30 and TRBJ2-7, with TRBD2 matching over 10 bases. V gave up 0 bases and J gave up 1 base; unmatched junction bases: 0. Germline loops: CDR1 GTSNPN, CDR2 SVGIG (reference sequence). CDR3 length: 14 amino acids. Here the CDR3 DNA reads TGTGCCTGGAGTGTAGCGGGGGGGTCCTACGAGCAGTACTTC. This sequence encodes CAWSVAGGSYEQYF. Variable domain in full (rest from reference TRBV30 and TRBJ2-7): SQTIHQWPATLVQPVGSPLSLECTVEGTSNPNLYWYRQAAGRGLQLLFYSVGIGQISSEVPQNLSASRPQDRQFILSSKKLLLSDSGFYLCAWSVAGGSYEQYFGPGTRLTVT.

V usage is TRBV6-5 and J usage is TRBJ2-5; D possibly corresponds to TRBD2 (6 bases). The CDR3 contains 14 residues. Germline V CDR1 and CDR2: MNHEY, SVGAGI. V dropped 5 bases and J dropped 1 base, with 11 bases sitting between them. CDR3 amino acids: CASSPFGGQETQYF. The CDR3 DNA sequence: TGTGCCAGCAGTCCTTTCGGGGGCCAAGAGACCCAGTACTTC.

This clone was found a few times. The chain is built from TRBV4-1 and TRBJ1-1; weak D call: TRBD1 (6 bases). The CDR3 spans 14 residues. CDR1 is MGHRA, CDR2 YSYEKL, per germline. The V and J ends lost 0 bases and 6 bases respectively, with 11 bases between them. CDR3 loop: CASSQDRGIAEAFF. Written as DNA, the CDR3 is TGCGCCAGCAGCCAAGACAGGGGTATCGCTGAAGCTTTCTTT.